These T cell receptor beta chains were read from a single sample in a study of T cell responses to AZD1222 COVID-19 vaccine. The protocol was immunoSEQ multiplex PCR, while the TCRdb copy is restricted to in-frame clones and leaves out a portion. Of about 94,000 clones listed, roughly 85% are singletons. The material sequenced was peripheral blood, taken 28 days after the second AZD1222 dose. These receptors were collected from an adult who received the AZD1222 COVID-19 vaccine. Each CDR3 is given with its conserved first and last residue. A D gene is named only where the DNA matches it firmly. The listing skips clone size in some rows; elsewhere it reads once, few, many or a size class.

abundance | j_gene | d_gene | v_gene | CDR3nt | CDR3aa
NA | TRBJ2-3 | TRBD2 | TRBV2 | TGTGCCAGCAGACCTGGGGCGGGAGACCTTCCTTATTATTTT | CASRPGAGDLPYYF
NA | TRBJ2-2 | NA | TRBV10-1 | TGCGCCAGCAGTTATGACAGGTCCACCGGGGAGCTGTTTTTT | CASSYDRSTGELFF
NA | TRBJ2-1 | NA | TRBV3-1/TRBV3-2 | TGTGCCAGCAGGCGGAGGAATGAGCAGTTCTTC | CASRRRNEQFF
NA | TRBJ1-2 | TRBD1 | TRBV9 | TGTGCCAGCCGGACAGGGGGCGCGAGGGAGGAGGGCTACACCTTC | CASRTGGAREEGYTF
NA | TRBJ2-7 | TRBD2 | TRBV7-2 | TGTGCCAGCAGCTTAGAGGCCAGCGGGGAACGCGAGCAGTACTTC | CASSLEASGEREQYF
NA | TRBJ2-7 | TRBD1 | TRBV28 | TGTGCCAGCAGTTTACCTCCGGTGACAGGGGGCCCCGAGCAGTACTTC | CASSLPPVTGGPEQYF
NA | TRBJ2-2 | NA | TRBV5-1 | TGCGCCAGCAGCATAACAGGGCTAGGCACCGGGGAGCTGTTTTTT | CASSITGLGTGELFF
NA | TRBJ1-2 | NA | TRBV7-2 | TGTGCCAGCAGGGGCGGCAGTTTGCCGACTAACTATGGCTACACCTTC | CASRGGSLPTNYGYTF
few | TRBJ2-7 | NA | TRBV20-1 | TGCAGTGCTTCAGGCCCATACGAGCAGTACTTC | CSASGPYEQYF
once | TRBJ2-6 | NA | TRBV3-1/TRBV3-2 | TGTGCCAGCATCCGCACCCCGGCAGGTCCTTCCTCTGGGGCCAACGTCCTGACTTTC | CASIRTPAGPSSGANVLTF
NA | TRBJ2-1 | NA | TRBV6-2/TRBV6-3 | TGTGCCAGCAGTTACGCGGTCTACAATGAGCAGTTCTTC | CASSYAVYNEQFF
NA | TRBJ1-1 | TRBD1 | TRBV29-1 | TGCAGCGTTAAGGACAGGGGGCGGACTGAAGCTTTCTTT | CSVKDRGRTEAFF
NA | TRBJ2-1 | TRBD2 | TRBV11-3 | TGTGCCAGCAGCTTAGAGGGAGCGGGAGGGCCCCACAATGAGCAGTTCTTC | CASSLEGAGGPHNEQFF